The rows below give T cell receptor beta chains drawn from one sample of a study of T-cell reconstitution after alpha-beta-depleted transplantation in children. TCRdb reanalysed the PCR reads using MiXCR and keeps one entry per CDR3 protein. This table holds about 460,000 distinct CDR3 sequences, over 9.5% found once. The sample consisted of PBMCs, mostly from graft donor cells, taken 180 days after TCRalphabeta/CD19-depleted stem cell transplant. These receptors were taken from a female patient aged 2-9 years who had a stem cell transplant for aplastic anemia, so the T cells may come from the graft donor. The CDR3 runs from the conserved cysteine through the conserved F or W. D genes are given only for firm matches. Part of the rows lack a size; the others show once, few, many or a class for expanded clones.

V gene	clone size	J gene	CDR3 length	D gene	CDR3 protein	CDR3 DNA
TRBV20-1	-	TRBJ2-3	15	-	CSARDQWEYTDTQYF	TGCAGTGCTAGAGATCAGTGGGAGTACACAGATACGCAGTATTTT
TRBV7-9	few	TRBJ1-1	15	-	CASSQTGPSNTEAFF	TGTGCCAGCAGTCAAACCGGACCTTCGAACACTGAAGCTTTCTTT
TRBV7-8	few	TRBJ2-1	16	TRBD2	CASSLFAGALNNEQFF	TGTGCCAGCAGCTTATTCGCGGGAGCCCTTAACAATGAGCAGTTCTTC
TRBV5-1	-	TRBJ2-7	11	-	CASSWGGEQYF	TGCGCCAGCAGCTGGGGAGGAGAGCAGTACTTC
TRBV27	few	TRBJ2-3	16	-	CASGLVRAKGTDTQYF	TGTGCCAGCGGGCTCGTTCGGGCCAAGGGCACAGATACGCAGTATTTT
TRBV5-5	few	TRBJ1-2	14	TRBD1	CASSSADRAYGYTF	TGTGCCAGCAGCTCCGCGGACAGGGCCTATGGCTACACCTTC
TRBV20-1	few	TRBJ2-3	13	-	CSASKGRTDTQYF	TGCAGTGCTAGTAAGGGCCGCACAGATACGCAGTATTTT
TRBV12-3/TRBV12-4	many	TRBJ2-2	15	TRBD2	CASSLFGRAAGELFF	TGTGCCAGCAGTTTATTCGGGAGGGCCGCGGGGGAGCTGTTTTTT
TRBV7-9	-	TRBJ2-1	18	TRBD2	CASSLEPGGHLSYNEQFF	TGTGCCAGCAGCCTGGAACCGGGAGGCCACCTCTCCTACAATGAGCAGTTCTTC
TRBV12-3/TRBV12-4	few	TRBJ1-6	15	-	CASRARGSYNSPLHF	TGTGCCAGCAGGGCCCGAGGCTCCTATAATTCACCCCTCCACTTT
TRBV27	few	TRBJ2-7	17	TRBD2	CASSLSHSGTSGYEQYF	TGTGCCAGCAGTTTATCCCACTCCGGGACTAGCGGGTACGAGCAGTACTTC
TRBV28	-	TRBJ2-5	14	TRBD2	CASTSSGRGETQYF	TGTGCCAGCACCTCTAGCGGGAGGGGGGAGACCCAGTACTTC
TRBV13	-	TRBJ2-6	16	-	CASSLAGGSGANGLTF	TGTGCCAGCAGCTTAGCGGGCGGGTCTGGGGCCAACGGCCTGACTTTC
TRBV28	many	TRBJ1-3	18	-	CASRPQPFNPRSGNTIYF	TGTGCCAGCAGACCTCAGCCCTTCAATCCTAGGTCTGGAAACACCATATATTTT
TRBV5-1	-	TRBJ2-3	15	TRBD2	CASSYRLAPTDTQYF	TGCGCCAGCAGCTACCGACTAGCGCCCACAGATACGCAGTATTTT
TRBV28	-	TRBJ2-7	15	-	CASSPFAGRVGEQYF	TGTGCCAGCAGTCCATTTGCGGGAAGAGTAGGCGAGCAGTACTTC
TRBV12-3/TRBV12-4	few	TRBJ2-6	15	-	CASSPVGNGANVLTF	TGTGCCAGCAGTCCCGTTGGGAATGGGGCCAACGTCCTGACTTTC
TRBV24-1	few	TRBJ2-1	15	-	CATSNSAGSYNEQFF	TGTGCCACCAGTAATTCGGCGGGTTCCTACAATGAGCAGTTCTTC
TRBV20-1	-	TRBJ2-3	14	-	CSEENSGETDTRYF	TGCAGTGAGGAGAATAGTGGCGAGACAGATACGCGGTATTTT
TRBV11-2	-	TRBJ2-5	16	TRBD1	CASSPQTGSNLETQYF	TGTGCCAGCAGCCCCCAGACAGGGAGCAATCTAGAGACCCAGTACTTC
TRBV7-2	many	TRBJ2-2	17	TRBD1	CASTLKPGGGWAGELFF	TGTGCCAGCACCCTTAAGCCAGGGGGCGGATGGGCCGGGGAGCTGTTTTTT
TRBV6-2/TRBV6-3	few	TRBJ1-2	13	-	CASSFDTDGGYTF	TGTGCCAGCAGCTTCGACACCGACGGGGGCTACACCTTC
TRBV7-2	-	TRBJ1-5	12	-	CASSPRTALASF	TGTGCCAGCAGCCCCCGGACAGCTTTGGCTTCATTT
TRBV27	-	TRBJ2-1	17	TRBD2	CASSGLAVLKENNEQFF	TGTGCCAGCAGTGGACTAGCGGTCCTAAAAGAGAACAATGAGCAGTTCTTC
TRBV20-1	many	TRBJ1-1	12	-	CSAKSGGVGAFF	TGCAGTGCTAAGTCGGGCGGCGTGGGGGCTTTCTTT
TRBV10-3	many	TRBJ2-7	14	TRBD2	CAISVWRGSYEQYF	TGTGCCATCAGTGTGTGGCGGGGGTCCTACGAGCAGTACTTC